Below, one T cell receptor beta chain is given with its context. This sample is drawn from a study of control samples from healthy donors and cancer patients. TCRdb's copy holds only in-frame clones and misses some; the assay was immunoSEQ multiplex PCR. The table has about 180,000 clones, around nine tenths seen once; the top ten hold around 1.4%. Input material: blood. The source is a man aged 25 to 45 in good health.

CDR3 region: CASSARGTGGSREQFF. Here the CDR3 DNA reads TGTGCCAGCAGCGCAAGAGGGACAGGGGGTAGCAGGGAGCAGTTCTTC. The V and J genes are TRBV11-3 and TRBJ2-1, with 11 bases that match TRBD1. Germline CDR1 is SGHNT and CDR2 is YENEEA. There are 16 residues in the CDR3. V lost 5 bases, J lost 10 bases, and 13 bases stayed unmatched.